This T cell receptor beta chain was found in a study of response to subunit inactivated influenza vaccine listed by TCRdb under 2018. About the study as a whole: Deep quantitative profiling of the T cell receptor repertoire was used in the study to follow responses to a trivalent subunit inactivated influenza vaccine.

Results the study describes overall, beyond this receptor: The authors proposed that each seasonal influenza vaccination may bring in only a limited number of new T cells.

Libraries came from RT-PCR. Sequenced on an Illumina HiSeq 2500. TCRdb reran the public reads through fastp at Q25 and MiXCR, keeping productive beta chains. Here each entry gathers all rows of one CDR3 protein and keeps the most common genes and DNA. The sample yields about 520,000 distinct CDR3 sequences; about 25% were counted once. The ten most abundant clones make up around 1.8% of the sample. V loses 5 bases at its end and J loses 6 bases; junction bases beyond the gene matches: 15. Based on the germline V gene, the CDR1 and CDR2 sequences are MDHEN and SYDVKM. CDR3 length: 16 amino acids, cysteine to phenylalanine. Only the CDR3 part of the read is kept: 48 bases, read in frame from the first base. Notes on this clonotype: What this receptor recognizes is not known. There are no base qualities to consult, and no much larger clone falls within one base.

The clonotype was recovered from a man aged 50-60 years who received an inactivated influenza vaccine. Donor details come from another sample of the same person, matched by shared clones. The chain links TRBV28 with TRBJ2-7; 8 nucleotides in the junction match TRBD1. The source material was CD4+ T cells sorted from PBMCs, sampled less than 6 days after vaccination. The CDR3 is CASSHRQGKDRGEQYF. The sequenced DNA is TGTGCCAGCAGTCACAGACAGGGGAAAGATAGGGGCGAGCAGTACTTC. Reference TRBV28 and TRBJ2-7 proteins supply the regions before and after the CDR3; the full variable domain is: DVKVTQSSRYLVKRTGEKVFLECVQDMDHENMFWYRQDPGLGLRLIYFSYDVKMKEKGDIPEGYSVSREKKERFSLILESASTNQTSMYLCASSHRQGKDRGEQYFGPGTRLTVT.